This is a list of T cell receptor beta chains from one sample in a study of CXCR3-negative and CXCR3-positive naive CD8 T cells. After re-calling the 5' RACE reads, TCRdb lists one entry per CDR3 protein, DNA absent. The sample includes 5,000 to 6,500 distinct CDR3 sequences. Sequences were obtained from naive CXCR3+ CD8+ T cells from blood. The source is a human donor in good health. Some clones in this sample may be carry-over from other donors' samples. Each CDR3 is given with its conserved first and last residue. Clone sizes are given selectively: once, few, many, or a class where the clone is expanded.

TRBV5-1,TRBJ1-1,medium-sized,CASSFDFLATNTEAFF
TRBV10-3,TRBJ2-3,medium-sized,CAISEADTQYF
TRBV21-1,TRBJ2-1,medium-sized,CASSEWDSSFVSEQFF
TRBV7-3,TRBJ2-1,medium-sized,CASSTGQGVSNEQFF
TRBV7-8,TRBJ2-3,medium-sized,CASSLTGTDTQYF
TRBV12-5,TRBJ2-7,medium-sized,CASGLPLTTDSYEQYF
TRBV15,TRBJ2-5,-,CATSRDLYSVLETQYF
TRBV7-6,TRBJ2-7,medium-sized,CASSPDRIEQYF
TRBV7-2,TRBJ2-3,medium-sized,CASSSTGDTDTQYF
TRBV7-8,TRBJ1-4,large,CASETGGELFF
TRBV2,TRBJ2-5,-,CASSPTPVEETQYF
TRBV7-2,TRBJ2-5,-,CASSRLAGVQETQYF
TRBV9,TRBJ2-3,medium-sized,CASSPGSTDTQYF
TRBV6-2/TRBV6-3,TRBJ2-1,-,CASSTPGQGYYNEQFF
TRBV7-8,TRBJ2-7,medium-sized,CASSRDYLYEQYF
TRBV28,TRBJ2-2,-,CASGGTSVGELFF
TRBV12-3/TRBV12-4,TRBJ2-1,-,CASNSGGADEQFF
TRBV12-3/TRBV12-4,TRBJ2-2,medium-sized,CASDRGQNTGELFF
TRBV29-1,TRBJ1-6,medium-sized,CSAISRDRSPLHF
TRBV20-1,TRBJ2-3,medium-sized,CSARVQGTDTQYF
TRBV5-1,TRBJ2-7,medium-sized,CASSLAGDREIAKHSYEQYF
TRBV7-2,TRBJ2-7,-,CASSWGQHLLGEQYF
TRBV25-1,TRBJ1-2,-,CASSAGAKNYGYTF
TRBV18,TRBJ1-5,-,CASSRADSNQPQHF
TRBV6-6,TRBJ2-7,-,CASSYSIYSREGYEQYF
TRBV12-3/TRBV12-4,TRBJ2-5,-,CASSAAGDLQETQYF